The clone carrying this T cell receptor (beta chain) appeared many times. As yet, its antigen is unknown. Arm-PCR with iRepertoire HTBI primers amplified the CDR3 regions for these TCR beta libraries. TCRdb re-derived calls from the multiplex PCR reads in MiXCR, one entry per CDR3 protein. The repertoire includes around 510,000 distinct CDR3 sequences, roughly 20% of them detected once, and less than 9% sits in the top ten. This specimen belongs to a study of regulatory T cells in long-lasting Graves disease. Time point meaning: persistent/refractory GD, antithyroid drugs over 5 years with positive TRAb. Isolated PBMC RNA provided the starting material for the TCR library. Whole-study findings and limits: Among samples with persistent disease, TRBV28, TRBJ1-2 and TRBJ2-5 were favored. Blood alone, not thyroid tissue, was studied.

Trimming cost V 1 base and J 1 base, with 13 bases left between them. This CDR3 is built from 16 residues. Germline V CDR1 and CDR2: SGHVS, FQNEAQ. The source material was peripheral blood mononuclear cells (PBMCs), sampled when the disease was refractory, from a patient treated with antithyroid drugs. The receptor was isolated from a female donor with Graves disease. The chain is built from TRBV7-8 and TRBJ1-1; D unresolved. CDR3 in amino acids: CASSLDPRGKNTEAFF. In DNA, the CDR3 is TGTGCCAGCAGCTTAGACCCACGGGGAAAGAACACTGAAGCTTTCTTT.